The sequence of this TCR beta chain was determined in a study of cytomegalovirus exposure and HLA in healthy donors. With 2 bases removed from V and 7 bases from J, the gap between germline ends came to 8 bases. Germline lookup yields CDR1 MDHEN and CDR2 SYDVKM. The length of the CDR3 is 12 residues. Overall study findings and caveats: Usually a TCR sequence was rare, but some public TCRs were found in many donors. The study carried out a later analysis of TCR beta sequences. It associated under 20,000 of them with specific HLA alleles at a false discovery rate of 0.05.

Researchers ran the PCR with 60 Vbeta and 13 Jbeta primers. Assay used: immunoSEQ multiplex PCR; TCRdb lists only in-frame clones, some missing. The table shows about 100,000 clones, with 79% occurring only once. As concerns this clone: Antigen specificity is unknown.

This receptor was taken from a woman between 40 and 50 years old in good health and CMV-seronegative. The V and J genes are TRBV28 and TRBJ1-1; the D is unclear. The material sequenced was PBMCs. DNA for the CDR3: TGTGCCAGCAGTTTAATAGAGGGTGAAGCTTTCTTT. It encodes CASSLIEGEAFF.